The entry below describes one TCR beta chain. Antigen unknown. The data derive from a study of blood T cells in healthy people across ages. For the study at large: About one barcoded beta molecule per two T cells was the capture yield of template switching.

General study results and limits: Possibly confounding the expanded clonotype changes was the fact that donor CMV status was unknown.

Alongside a J-beta primer mix, a sample-barcoded 5' primer served in a second PCR lasting roughly 6 to 11 cycles. The yield of each sample was at least 2.5 million CDR3-containing paired-end reads. One entry per CDR3 protein, called by TCRdb with MiXCR from the 5' RACE reads. This repertoire shows hundreds of thousands of distinct CDR3 sequences, roughly 64% found once; its top ten account for roughly 22%. Germline CDR1 DFQATT, CDR2 SNEGSKA (reference sequence). The CDR3 is 14 residues long. The germline V and J ends were trimmed by 7 bases and 0 bases, with 15 bases remaining between them. This clonotype was sampled from a man aged 30-40 years in good health. The sequenced sample consisted of blood. The chain combines TRBV20-1 with TRBJ1-1; no firm D call. CDR3 bases: TGCAGTGTTCCGAGAGGGAGTATGAACACTGAAGCTTTCTTT. It is translated as CSVPRGSMNTEAFF.